The clone carrying this TCR beta chain occurred a few times. The data were taken from a study of cytomegalovirus exposure and HLA in healthy donors. This CDR3 is built from 16 residues. The ends lost 4 bases at V and 6 bases at J; junction bases unmatched: 6. Germline V gene sequence: CDR1 SGHRS, CDR2 YFSETQ. The PCR ran on 60 Vbeta and 13 Jbeta primers. Assay used: immunoSEQ multiplex PCR; TCRdb lists only in-frame clones, some missing. This sample yields 150,000 to 200,000 clones, of which about 9.4% are seen a single time; over 1% belongs to the top ten. Sequenced: PBMCs. The V call is TRBV5-1, the J call TRBJ2-3, with TRBD2 identical over 15 bases. The TCR originated in a woman in her twenties or thirties in good health and CMV-seropositive. The CDR3 here is CASSVGLAGGRDTQYF. For the CDR3, the DNA is TGCGCCAGCAGCGTGGGACTAGCGGGAGGTAGGGATACGCAGTATTTT.